These 29 T cell receptor beta chains came from one sample sequenced in a study of human T cells and chemical hapten exposure. Specified time point: patch test 2, 6 weeks after DPC sensitization. Treatment noted: therapeutic diphenylcyclopropenone sensitization with weekly scalp DPC. TCRdb re-analysed the RACE reads in MiXCR, keeping a single row per CDR3 protein. The table lists some 100,000 distinct CDR3 sequences, about a tenth of them singletons, with about 3.1% in the top ten. Material: whole blood, obtained in connection with sensitization to the hapten diphenylcyclopropenone (DPC). The receptors stem from a woman aged 35 to 49 with alopecia areata. Some clones in this sample may be carry-over from other donors' samples.

The table lists this clonotype with a few counts. The rearrangement links TRBV7-2 to TRBJ1-2, with a tentative D call TRBD1 (5 bases). Germline values: CDR1 SGHTA, CDR2 FQGNSA. CDR3 length: 14 amino acids. Trimming pared 1 base from V and 1 base from J, leaving 7 bases between. CDR3 sequence reads: CASSLETVNYGYTF. The CDR3 DNA is TGTGCCAGCAGCTTAGAGACAGTTAACTATGGCTACACCTTC.

The rearrangement uses TRBV29-1 and TRBJ1-1; D uncertain. V dropped 1 base and J dropped 13 bases, with 10 bases sitting between them. Germline V gene data show CDR1 as SQVTM and CDR2 as ANQGSEA. This CDR3 is built from 10 residues. The CDR3 DNA is TGCAGCGTTGAAGTGACGGAGGATTTCTTT. The encoded protein is CSVEVTEDFF.

Only a few counts were recorded for this clonotype. This chain joins TRBV6-5 and TRBJ2-3, with a weak D call TRBD1 (6 bases). CDR3 length equals 17 residues. CDR1 is MNHEY, CDR2 SVGAGI, per germline. Trimming left V 3 bases short and J 2 bases short, with 18 bases between. Written as DNA, the CDR3 is TGTGCCAGCAGTTATCACGAGTCTCAGGGGCCCACAGATACGCAGTATTTT. Its protein is CASSYHESQGPTDTQYF.

This clonotype was detected only a few times. The chain employs TRBV12-3 or TRBV12-4 and TRBJ1-6; unclear D gene. V shed 5 bases and J shed 9 bases, with 20 bases lying between them. CDR3 length: 16 amino acids. CDR3 residues: CASSLGGPPVSSPLHF. CDR3 coding DNA: TGTGCCAGCAGTCTGGGAGGACCCCCCGTCAGTTCACCCCTCCACTTT.

The rearrangement joins TRBV6-5 to TRBJ1-1; D might be TRBD1 (5 bases). Trimming cost V 2 bases and J 6 bases, with 16 bases left between them. The CDR3 covers 15 residues. CDR1 and CDR2 from the germline V gene are MNHEY and SVGAGI. CDR3 region: CASSYLQGGTPEAFF. The CDR3 nucleotides are TGTGCCAGCAGTTACCTCCAGGGAGGTACTCCTGAAGCTTTCTTT.

This clonotype has only a few counts. CDR3 nucleotide sequence: TGTGCCAGCAGTTTAGGGAACAGTCAGTACGAGCAGTACTTC. Its protein is CASSLGNSQYEQYF. The rearrangement uses TRBV12-3 or TRBV12-4 and TRBJ2-7; the D is unclear. The CDR3 totals 14 residues. Between the trimmed V and J ends, which lost 1 base and 4 bases, there was a span of 11 bases.

This clonotype was observed a handful of times. This rearrangement joins TRBV10-3 to TRBJ2-1; 12 bases agree with TRBD2. J was trimmed by 6 bases and V by 2 bases; bases with no gene match: 8. The CDR3 length is 17 residues. The germline CDR1 and CDR2 sequences are ENHRY and SYGVKD. CDR3 DNA: TGTGCCATCAGTGAGGCAGGGGGGACTAGCGGGTTCAATGAGCAGTTCTTC. It yields the protein CAISEAGGTSGFNEQFF.

This clonotype was seen a handful of times. The chain carries TRBV13 and TRBJ1-3; 8 bases fit TRBD1. Germline CDR1 is PRHDT and CDR2 is FYEKMQ (reference sequence). The CDR3 runs to 18 residues. Trimming at V came to 3 bases and at J to 4 bases, leaving 14 bases not matched to a gene. CDR3 nucleotides: TGTGCCAGCAGCTTGAAAATGGCAGGGGGCGACGCAGGAAACACCATATATTTT. It codes for CASSLKMAGGDAGNTIYF. The full variable domain, with the rest looked up from reference TRBV13 and TRBJ1-3, is AAGVIQSPRHLIKEKRETATLKCYPIPRHDTVYWYQQGPGQDPQFLISFYEKMQSDKGSIPDRFSAQQFSDYHSELNMSSLELGDSALYFCASSLKMAGGDAGNTIYFGEGSWLTVV.

This clonotype was observed at least ten times. The chain couples TRBV7-9 to TRBJ1-1, with D unresolved. The V end lost 1 base, the J end lost 10 bases, and 4 bases lay between the germline ends. The CDR3 length is 10 residues. Germline-derived CDR1 and CDR2 are SEHNR and FQNEAQ (reference sequence). The CDR3 DNA reads as TGTGCCAGCAGCTTAGGGGCAGCTTTCTTT. Residues: CASSLGAAFF.

V usage is TRBV12-3 or TRBV12-4 and J usage is TRBJ2-1, with 12 nucleotides matching TRBD2. Germline trimming cut 8 bases from V and 5 bases from J; bases unmatched to any gene: 13. This CDR3 has 17 amino acids. CDR3 sequence reads: CASGLAGGRNIHNEQFF. The CDR3 bases are TGTGCCAGCGGCCTAGCGGGGGGGCGGAACATCCACAATGAGCAGTTCTTC.

This clonotype was counted a few times. The rearrangement links TRBV7-2 to TRBJ1-1; no clear D. There are 13 residues in the CDR3. Germline lookup yields CDR1 SGHTA and CDR2 FQGNSA. Trimming stripped 5 bases from V and 0 bases from J, with 7 bases between. The CDR3 DNA follows: TGTGCCAGCAGCCCTTTGATGAACACTGAAGCTTTCTTT. Its translation: CASSPLMNTEAFF.

Many counts were recorded for this clonotype. The V call is TRBV2, the J call TRBJ1-2, with 7 bases fitting TRBD1. CDR1 is SNHLY, CDR2 FYNNEI, per germline. CDR3 length: 14 residues. V trimming: 5 bases; J trimming: 7 bases; junction bases outside the gene matches: 10. The CDR3 region is CASSTSRTGSGYTF. In DNA, the CDR3 is TGTGCCAGCAGTACAAGCAGGACAGGCAGTGGCTACACCTTC.

Here the CDR3 reads CASSLRMGGSTDTQYF. CDR3 DNA: TGCGCCAGCAGCTTGAGAATGGGGGGAAGCACAGATACGCAGTATTTT. The gene calls are TRBV5-1 and TRBJ2-3, with D possibly TRBD2 on 6 matching bases. The length of the CDR3 is 16 residues. CDR1 is SGHRS, CDR2 YFSETQ, per germline. Between the trimmed V and J ends, which lost 1 base and 0 bases, there was a span of 12 bases.

This clonotype was observed many times. The chain joins TRBV7-9 to TRBJ2-6; D is uncertain. Per the germline V gene, CDR1 is SEHNR and CDR2 is FQNEAQ (reference sequence). V dropped 3 bases and J dropped 1 base, with 7 bases sitting between them. The length of the CDR3 is 15 residues. The CDR3: CASSLFLSGANVLTF. The CDR3 region has the DNA TGTGCCAGCAGCTTGTTCCTTTCTGGGGCCAACGTCCTGACTTTC.

At least ten counts were recorded for this clonotype. The chain's CDR3 is CASSVWEQYF. In nucleotides, the CDR3 is TGTGCCAGCAGCGTCTGGGAGCAGTACTTC. This rearrangement joins TRBV9 to TRBJ2-7; no clear D gene. The V end lost 2 bases, the J end lost 7 bases, and 4 bases lay between the germline ends. Per germline, CDR1 SGDLS and CDR2 YYNGEE. CDR3 length: 10 residues.

This clonotype was counted between two and nine times. One end of the junction is discordant with germline, which a read error may explain. The gene calls are TRBV7-7 and TRBJ1-4; unclear D gene. Per germline, CDR1 SSHAT and CDR2 FNYEAQ (reference sequence). The CDR3 is made up of 17 amino acids. CDR3 protein: CASSLEVPTATNEKLFF. Here the CDR3 DNA reads TGTGCTAGCAGCTTAGAGGTACCCACTGCAACTAATGAAAAACTGTTTTTT. Supplemented by reference TRBV7-7 and TRBJ1-4, the full variable domain reads GAGVSQSPRYKVTKRGQDVTLRCDPISSHATLYWYQQALGQGPEFLTYFNYEAQPDKSGLPSDRFSAERPEGSISTLTIQRTEQRDSAMYRCASSLEVPTATNEKLFFGSGTQLSVL.

CDR3 DNA sequence: TGTGCCAGCAGCTTGGATCCCCGGGAAGACTACGAGCAGTACTTC. Translating gives CASSLDPREDYEQYF. The V gene is TRBV5-6, the J gene TRBJ2-7, with D possibly being TRBD2 (5 bases). V lost 0 bases and J lost 3, with 13 bases in between. Germline CDR1 reads SGHDT; CDR2 reads YYEEEE. The CDR3 spans 15 residues.

The chain recombines TRBV7-8 with TRBJ1-1; D gene unclear. CDR1 is SGHVS and CDR2 is FQNEAQ in the germline V gene. Between the trimmed V and J ends, which lost 4 bases and 1 base, there was a span of 7 bases. The CDR3 covers 13 residues. CDR3 nucleotide sequence: TGTGCCAGCAGCTCCTACACGAACACTGAAGCTTTCTTT. Translating gives CASSSYTNTEAFF.

This chain joins TRBV7-2 and TRBJ2-5; 10 positions match TRBD2. Germline loops: CDR1 SGHTA, CDR2 FQGNSA. V trimming: 0 bases; J trimming: 4 bases; junction bases outside the gene matches: 5. The CDR3 has 16 residues. The CDR3 coding sequence is TGTGCCAGCAGCTTAGCCAGCGGGGGGGCCGGAGAGACCCAGTACTTC. Residues: CASSLASGGAGETQYF.

This clonotype was detected a few times. This chain links TRBV4-3 with TRBJ1-2; TRBD1 matches 8 bases. CDR1 LGHNA and CDR2 YSLEER come from the germline V gene. With V trimmed by 4 bases and J by 3 bases, 4 bases remained unmatched. This CDR3 spans 14 amino acids. Here the CDR3 DNA reads TGCGCCAGCAGCCCAACAGGGGGGGACTATGGCTACACCTTC. It specifies CASSPTGGDYGYTF.

This clonotype was detected ten times or more. The rearrangement uses TRBV7-2 and TRBJ2-1; D not resolved. This CDR3 region has 13 residues. V lost 7 bases and J 6 bases, leaving 13 bases between the germline ends. CDR1 is SGHTA, CDR2 FQGNSA, per germline. CDR3 nucleotide sequence: TGTGCCAGCAAATATGGAGCGAGCAATGAGCAGTTCTTC. Translation: CASKYGASNEQFF.

This clonotype was counted a few times. This chain uses TRBV29-1 with TRBJ2-7; TRBD1 matches 8 bases. This CDR3 is built from 12 residues. V dropped 7 bases and J dropped 3; count of bases not matched to a gene: 5. CDR1 and CDR2 (germline): SQVTM, ANQGSEA. The CDR3 DNA reads TGCAGCGCATGGGACAGGAACTACGAGCAGTACTTC. Translating it yields CSAWDRNYEQYF.

This chain uses TRBV6-5 with TRBJ1-1, with D tentatively TRBD1 (6 bases). The CDR3 has 14 residues. Looked up from germline, CDR1 is MNHEY and CDR2 is SVGAGI. Trimming removed 5 bases from V and 10 bases from J, with 20 bases in between. CDR3 region: CASSKGAGAKGAFF. In nucleotides, the CDR3 is TGTGCCAGCAGTAAGGGCGCGGGGGCTAAGGGAGCTTTCTTT.

The chain has TRBV3-1 and TRBJ2-6, with D perhaps TRBD1 (6 bases). The CDR3 spans 15 residues. Germline-derived CDR1 and CDR2 are LGHDT and YNNKEL (reference sequence). Trimming removed 4 bases from V and 2 bases from J, with 9 bases in between. The CDR3 bases are TGTGCCAGCAGCCGTAACAGGGCTGGGGCCAACGTCCTGACTTTC. Amino acids: CASSRNRAGANVLTF.

This clonotype was recorded a few times. The conserved phenylalanine or tryptophan normally closing the CDR3 is absent here, so this likely arose from a read error. The rearrangement links TRBV6-2 or TRBV6-3 to TRBJ2-1; D gene ambiguous. Deletions cut 4 bases from V and 3 bases from J, with 7 bases between. CDR3 length: 13 amino acids. Per the germline V gene, CDR1 is MNHEY and CDR2 is SVGEGT. The CDR3: CASSSRYYNEQFL. CDR3 sequence (DNA): TGTGCCAGCAGTTCCCGGTACTACAATGAGCAGTTCCTC.

As to this clonotype: This CDR3 is missing its conserved last phenylalanine or tryptophan, likely due to a read error. The chain carries TRBV2 and TRBJ2-3; D not certain. CDR1 and CDR2 from the germline V gene are SNHLY and FYNNEI. CDR3 length: 14 amino acids. V was clipped by 9 bases and J by 0 bases, with 13 bases between them. The CDR3 loop reads CAREAGISTDTQYY. The CDR3 DNA reads TGTGCCAGAGAGGCTGGAATCAGCACAGATACGCAGTATTAT.

This clonotype was seen many times. J is TRBJ2-1 and V is TRBV6-4; D is perhaps TRBD1 (6 bases). V was shortened by 5 bases and J by 10 bases, with 15 bases between the two germline ends. Germline loops: CDR1 MRHNA, CDR2 SNTAGT. The CDR3 is 13 amino acids. The DNA of the CDR3 is TGTGCCAGCAGTAAGGACAGCCCTAAGGAGCAGTTCTTC. Its translation is CASSKDSPKEQFF.

Ten or more counts support this clonotype. V and J are TRBV7-9 and TRBJ1-4; D is ambiguous. Germline values: CDR1 SEHNR, CDR2 FQNEAQ (reference sequence). This CDR3 contains 15 residues. The germline V and J ends were trimmed by 4 bases and 6 bases, with 15 bases remaining between them. CDR3 nucleotide sequence: TGTGCCAGCAGCTCCGGGAAGGACGGGTATGAAAAACTGTTTTTT. Its translation: CASSSGKDGYEKLFF.

The table lists this clonotype with many counts. V gene TRBV6-1 combines with J gene TRBJ1-5; D ambiguous. Trimming took off 2 bases at V and 7 bases at J, with 21 bases between the two ends. The CDR3 length is 17 residues. Germline V lookup: CDR1 MNHNS, CDR2 SASEGT. CDR3 loop: CASSEFWEGIGSQPQHF. The CDR3 coding sequence is TGTGCCAGCAGTGAATTTTGGGAAGGGATTGGAAGCCAGCCCCAGCATTTT.